The rows below give T cell receptor beta chains drawn from one sample of a study of CD8 T cells in ankylosing spondylitis. TCRdb fed the 5' RACE reads into MiXCR, producing one record per CDR3 protein. The data show about 160,000 distinct CDR3 sequences, with roughly 18% seen just once and approximately 8% held by the top ten. Sequenced: blood, either unsorted or a sorted T cell fraction (not recorded which). Receptors originate from a male donor with ankylosing spondylitis or in good health (not recorded which). CDR3s include the opening cysteine and the closing phenylalanine or tryptophan. The D gene is left open where the match is weak. Size tells how often a clone was seen (once, few, many) or the class of an expanded clone, and some rows leave it out.

V	J	D	size	CDR3	DNA
TRBV28	TRBJ2-1	-	-	CASARGTSAQFF	TGTGCCAGCGCAAGAGGGACGAGTGCGCAGTTCTTC
TRBV10-3	TRBJ2-1	TRBD2	-	CAISGASGSGNEQFF	TGTGCCATCAGTGGGGCTAGCGGGAGCGGAAATGAGCAGTTCTTC
TRBV18	TRBJ2-1	-	-	CASSPGTGNNNEQFF	TGTGCCAGCTCACCTGGAACGGGAAATAACAATGAGCAGTTCTTC
TRBV29-1	TRBJ2-1	TRBD1	-	CSVGQGQVYNEQFF	TGCAGCGTTGGTCAAGGACAGGTCTACAATGAGCAGTTCTTC
TRBV20-1	TRBJ2-3	-	many	CSASGMMSTDTQYF	TGCAGTGCTTCGGGGATGATGAGTACAGATACGCAGTATTTT
TRBV7-6	TRBJ2-1	TRBD2	few	CASSLDGWGGPNNEQFF	TGTGCCAGCAGCTTAGATGGTTGGGGAGGGCCTAACAATGAGCAGTTCTTC
TRBV6-5	TRBJ1-4	-	-	CASSYRLEATNEKLFF	TGTGCCAGCAGTTACCGTTTGGAGGCAACTAATGAAAAACTGTTTTTT
TRBV5-1	TRBJ2-5	-	-	CASSSRKLDPLETQYF	TGCGCCAGCAGCTCTAGGAAGTTGGACCCGCTGGAGACCCAGTACTTC
TRBV3-1	TRBJ1-4	-	once	CASSQVPQGSNEKLFF	TGTGCCAGCAGCCAAGTCCCGCAAGGCAGCAATGAAAAACTGTTTTTT
TRBV7-2	TRBJ2-7	-	few	CASSSQRGYSYEQYF	TGTGCCAGCAGCTCACAAAGGGGCTATTCCTACGAGCAGTACTTC
TRBV28	TRBJ1-2	-	-	CASSSPKLLYGYTF	TGTGCCAGCAGCTCCCCGAAGCTCCTCTATGGCTACACCTTC
TRBV20-1	TRBJ1-6	-	many	CSARASSSYNSPLHF	TGCAGTGCTAGAGCCTCTAGCTCCTATAATTCACCCCTCCACTTT
TRBV12-3/TRBV12-4	TRBJ2-3	TRBD2	many	CASSSSGTYTDTQYF	TGTGCCAGCAGTTCTAGCGGAACTTACACAGATACGCAGTATTTT
TRBV5-1	TRBJ2-1	TRBD2	many	CASSEGLAGHPYNEQFF	TGCGCCAGCAGCGAGGGACTAGCGGGACACCCCTACAATGAGCAGTTCTTC
TRBV20-1	TRBJ2-1	-	-	CSARDLTGVIGSSYNEQFF	TGCAGTGCTAGAGATCTTACAGGGGTTATCGGGAGCTCCTACAATGAGCAGTTCTTC
TRBV10-3	TRBJ1-1	TRBD1	-	CAITPGQSGDTEAFF	TGTGCCATCACCCCGGGACAGTCAGGGGACACTGAAGCTTTCTTT
TRBV20-1	TRBJ1-1	-	many	CSARRDTEAFF	TGCAGTGCTAGACGGGACACTGAAGCTTTCTTT
TRBV29-1	TRBJ1-5	-	many	CSVASGFNQPQHF	TGCAGCGTTGCTTCAGGGTTCAATCAGCCCCAGCATTTT
TRBV5-8	TRBJ2-5	-	-	CASSLPGTNQETQYF	TGTGCCAGCAGCTTGCCCGGGACAAACCAAGAGACCCAGTACTTC
TRBV29-1	TRBJ2-3	-	few	CSVAPGRDTQYF	TGCAGCGTCGCGCCGGGACGCGATACGCAGTATTTT
TRBV10-3	TRBJ2-2	-	-	CAISESAGGDTGELFF	TGTGCCATCAGTGAGTCGGCGGGTGGTGACACCGGGGAGCTGTTTTTT
TRBV27	TRBJ2-3	TRBD2	many	CASSLPSGSSDTQYF	TGTGCCAGCAGTTTACCTAGCGGGAGTTCCGATACGCAGTATTTT
TRBV12-3/TRBV12-4	TRBJ2-7	TRBD2	-	CASSTSGRAYEQYF	TGTGCCAGCAGTACTAGCGGGAGGGCCTACGAGCAGTACTTC
TRBV28	TRBJ1-5	TRBD1	many	CASSPGQAYSNQPQHF	TGTGCCAGCAGTCCGGGACAGGCTTATAGCAATCAGCCCCAGCATTTT
TRBV7-9	TRBJ2-2	TRBD1	-	CASSRQGDTGELFF	TGTGCCAGCAGCCGACAGGGGGACACCGGGGAGCTGTTTTTT
TRBV16	TRBJ1-5	-	once	CASSQLRSNQPQHF	TGTGCCAGCAGCCAATTGAGAAGCAATCAGCCCCAGCATTTT
TRBV28	TRBJ2-5	TRBD1	-	CASDRGGETQYF	TGTGCCAGTGACAGGGGGGGAGAGACCCAGTACTTC
TRBV29-1	TRBJ2-1	-	many	CSVYSNDYNEQFF	TGCAGCGTTTATTCTAACGACTACAATGAGCAGTTCTTC
TRBV24-1	TRBJ2-1	TRBD1	many	CATSEAGQGVYNEQFF	TGTGCCACCAGTGAGGCGGGACAGGGGGTCTACAATGAGCAGTTCTTC
TRBV19	TRBJ1-5	TRBD1	few	CASSMGQGRNQPQHF	TGTGCCAGTAGTATGGGACAGGGGAGGAATCAGCCCCAGCATTTT
TRBV7-9	TRBJ1-2	-	few	CASSLLNYDYGYTF	TGTGCCAGCAGCTTATTGAATTACGATTATGGCTACACCTTC
TRBV5-1	TRBJ1-1	TRBD1	-	CASSLGDRDTEAFF	TGCGCCAGCAGCTTGGGGGACAGGGACACTGAAGCTTTCTTT
TRBV12-3/TRBV12-4	TRBJ2-2	-	few	CASSLGGAIGELFF	TGTGCCAGCAGTTTAGGGGGGGCGATCGGGGAGCTGTTTTTT
TRBV12-3/TRBV12-4	TRBJ2-7	TRBD2	few	CASKPGGAYEQYF	TGTGCCAGCAAACCGGGAGGCGCCTACGAGCAGTACTTC
TRBV5-1	TRBJ2-1	-	many	CARKPGRRSGYGGNEQFF	TGCGCCAGGAAACCGGGACGACGGTCTGGGTACGGCGGCAATGAGCAGTTCTTC
TRBV20-1	TRBJ1-1	-	many	CSAMDGGRGNTEAFF	TGCAGTGCTATGGACGGAGGAAGGGGGAACACTGAAGCTTTCTTT
TRBV20-1	TRBJ2-3	TRBD2	few	CSAGVVWTSGGTDTQYF	TGCAGTGCTGGAGTAGTTTGGACTAGCGGCGGCACAGATACGCAGTATTTT
TRBV5-1	TRBJ2-1	TRBD1	many	CASSPPGQGYQQFF	TGCGCCAGCAGCCCCCCGGGACAGGGGTATCAGCAGTTCTTC
TRBV24-1	TRBJ2-2	TRBD2	-	CATSGAGVFRTGELFF	TGTGCCACCAGTGGGGCGGGAGTTTTTCGAACCGGGGAGCTGTTTTTT
TRBV20-1	TRBJ2-2	-	many	CSASWDTANTGELFF	TGCAGTGCTAGTTGGGACACTGCGAACACCGGGGAGCTGTTTTTT
TRBV10-3	TRBJ1-1	-	-	CAISDRGRENTEAFF	TGTGCCATCAGTGATAGGGGCAGGGAGAACACTGAAGCTTTCTTT
TRBV7-9	TRBJ2-1	-	many	CASSLSTSTNEQFF	TGTGCCAGCAGCTTATCGACTAGTACCAATGAGCAGTTCTTC
TRBV5-1	TRBJ1-1	-	few	CASSNAIGVTEAFF	TGCGCCAGCAGCAACGCAATAGGGGTCACTGAAGCTTTCTTT
TRBV10-3	TRBJ2-4	-	-	CAISESRGGKNIQYF	TGTGCCATCAGTGAGTCACGGGGAGGCAAAAACATTCAGTACTTC
TRBV29-1	TRBJ2-3	-	medium-sized	CSVRESGVPTDTQYF	TGCAGCGTTCGCGAGTCAGGGGTCCCCACAGATACGCAGTATTTT
TRBV28	TRBJ1-1	TRBD1	few	CASSPGQGVPTEAFF	TGTGCCAGCAGTCCGGGACAGGGGGTGCCCACTGAAGCTTTCTTT
TRBV2	TRBJ2-7	-	many	CASSEGPDEQYF	TGTGCCAGCAGTGAAGGACCTGACGAGCAGTACTTC
TRBV29-1	TRBJ2-5	TRBD2	-	CSVGSGRQGGTQYF	TGCAGCGTAGGAAGCGGGAGGCAGGGCGGGACCCAGTACTTC
TRBV25-1	TRBJ2-2	-	-	CASSELLGTNTGELFF	TGTGCCAGCAGTGAATTGTTGGGAACGAACACCGGGGAGCTGTTTTTT
TRBV9	TRBJ2-1	-	few	CASSVVGHNEQFF	TGTGCCAGCAGCGTGGTGGGGCACAATGAGCAGTTCTTC
TRBV28	TRBJ2-7	TRBD1	-	CASSWDRGPEQYF	TGTGCCAGCAGTTGGGACAGGGGGCCTGAGCAGTACTTC
TRBV4-1	TRBJ2-5	-	-	CASSQAAGQQETQYF	TGCGCCAGCAGCCAAGCGGCCGGACAGCAAGAGACCCAGTACTTC
TRBV9	TRBJ1-4	-	few	CASSDRPRASEKLFF	TGTGCCAGCAGCGACCGACCCCGAGCGAGTGAAAAACTGTTTTTT